One TCR beta chain is described in this entry. Its antigen is unidentified. In the PCR, 60 Vbeta and 13 Jbeta primers were used. As processed by the authors: Approximately 9.9 million shared chains were among the roughly 80 million unique TCR beta chains that a later analysis counted. The protocol was immunoSEQ multiplex PCR, while the TCRdb copy is restricted to in-frame clones and leaves out a portion. The V and J calls and clone size come from that table; D and trimming were worked out from the DNA. The table for this sample gives some 80,000 clones. These data originate in a study of cytomegalovirus exposure and HLA in healthy donors. Study-level findings and limits: Highly shared sequence variants in one cluster were likely a sequencing artifact. Overall, about 160 TCR beta chains were annotated as cytomegalovirus-associated.

This clonotype was sampled from a woman aged 25 to 39 in good health and CMV-seronegative. Specimen: PBMCs.

The CDR3 DNA reads as TGTGCCAGCAGCTCGGGGGGGACCTACGAGCAGTACTTC. Encoded protein: CASSSGGTYEQYF. V gene TRBV7-9 combines with J gene TRBJ2-7; TRBD2 matches 8 bases. V gave up 4 bases and J gave up 2 bases; unmatched junction bases: 1. The CDR3 covers 13 residues. Per the germline V gene, CDR1 is SEHNR and CDR2 is FQNEAQ (reference sequence). The full variable domain, its missing parts supplied by reference TRBV7-9 and TRBJ2-7, is DTGVSQNPRHKITKRGQNVTFRCDPISEHNRLYWYRQTLGQGPEFLTYFQNEAQLEKSRLLSDRFSAERPKGSFSTLEIQRTEQGDSAMYLCASSSGGTYEQYFGPGTRLTVT.